The clone carrying this TCR beta chain was observed a few times. The method was immunoSEQ multiplex PCR; TCRdb's version includes in-frame clones alone and lacks a portion of them. This sample has approximately 35,000 clones, with 80% to 90% found just once. The data are from a study of blood T cell repertoires in COVID-19. CDR3 length: 14 amino acids. CDR1 is KGHDR, CDR2 SFDVKD, per germline. V was cut by 3 bases and J by 5 bases, with 10 bases left in between. The sequencing sample was made of peripheral blood. This chain uses TRBV24-1 with TRBJ1-5, with D possibly matching TRBD1 (6 bases). The clonotype originates from a human donor in a cohort sampled during active COVID-19. The CDR3 protein is CATSDIYRDQPQHF. The CDR3 DNA sequence: TGTGCCACCAGTGATATCTACAGGGATCAGCCCCAGCATTTT.